The clone carrying this T cell receptor beta chain was counted a few times. The time point was: blood at routine non-recurrence follow-up after resection. Tumor, nontumor lung or frozen PBMC supplied whole RNA, sequenced without sorting. TCRdb re-analysed the 5' RACE reads in MiXCR, keeping a single row per CDR3 protein. The sample carries 110,000 or so distinct CDR3 sequences, 9.5% to 14% recorded once. The CDR3 runs 14 residues. Germline CDR1 SNHLY, CDR2 FYNNEI. Trimming pared 6 bases from V and 10 bases from J, leaving 20 bases between. These data originate in a study of spatial heterogeneity in lung cancer. Across the whole study: Any follow-up PBMC samples that were available went on to be sequenced, and the median time to follow-up was around 22 months after resection. As counted in raw reads, each unique TCR and UMI combination appeared more than ten times on average.

The V and J genes are TRBV2 and TRBJ2-3, with TRBD2 as a possible D gene (6 bases). This specimen was PBMCs, taken at follow-up. The clonotype was recovered from a female donor with early-stage non-small cell lung cancer. The CDR3 loop is CASRGSGLGSAQYF. In nucleotides, the CDR3 is TGTGCCAGCAGAGGTTCGGGACTGGGTTCAGCGCAGTATTTT.